Listed below are T cell receptor beta chains from one sample, sequenced in a study of T cell responses to AZD1222 COVID-19 vaccine. TCRdb's table, derived via immunoSEQ multiplex PCR, lists solely in-frame clones and lacks some. The sample includes around 100,000 clones, 88% seen only once; the top ten take roughly 22%. The sequenced sample was peripheral blood, obtained on day 0 of AZD1222 vaccination. The receptors were gathered from an adult in good health. The conserved cysteine and the conserved F or W are not part of the CDR3 here.

j_call v_call cdr3_length cdr3_aa
TRBJ2-2 TRBV5-1 12 ASSFQIAGGELF
TRBJ1-4 TRBV12-3/TRBV12-4 11 ASSLPQGGKLF
TRBJ1-1 TRBV3-1/TRBV3-2 12 ASSQGQPNTEAF
TRBJ1-5 TRBV19 13 ASRTTANSNQPQH
TRBJ1-5 TRBV21-1 13 ASSKDQGRNQPQH
TRBJ1-2 TRBV29-1 15 SVVENLVSGRNYGYT
TRBJ2-1 TRBV7-2 14 ASSSTALSSYNEQF
TRBJ1-1 TRBV11-2 13 ASSLEVSVNTEAF
TRBJ2-3 TRBV12-3/TRBV12-4 11 ATLSLSADTQY
TRBJ2-3 TRBV9 13 ASSVAGPSTDTQY
TRBJ2-3 TRBV9 13 ASSVGEPRTDTQY
TRBJ1-4 TRBV3-1/TRBV3-2 12 ASSPLGGNEKLF
TRBJ2-2 TRBV14 15 ASSQDAHPRDTGELF
TRBJ1-2 TRBV4-2 15 ASSYLGPWGGSYGYT
TRBJ2-5 TRBV24-1 14 ATSDPTGQGKETQY
TRBJ2-5 TRBV29-1 11 SVAPQGKETQY
TRBJ2-5 TRBV7-2 13 ASSYQEGIQETQY
TRBJ1-2 TRBV4-3 14 ASSQDGKTANYGYT
TRBJ1-1 TRBV19 13 ASSDGSSQNTEAF
TRBJ1-2 TRBV5-6 13 ASSLQGRQIYGYT
TRBJ1-5 TRBV27 12 ASRGRSGNQPQH
TRBJ1-4 TRBV19 12 ASSLDRGTGKLF
TRBJ2-5 TRBV5-1 13 ASSLVGTPQETQY
TRBJ2-5 TRBV15 12 ATSTSGERETQY
TRBJ1-6 TRBV5-4 11 ASSDRGDSPLH
TRBJ2-4 TRBV21-1 16 ASSNPPPPETNENIQY
TRBJ1-2 TRBV27 11 ASSSQGDYGYT
TRBJ2-3 TRBV3-1/TRBV3-2 20 ASSQDLRTSGAHIKYTDTQY
TRBJ1-1 TRBV29-1 13 SVGVRWDLNTEAF
TRBJ2-1 TRBV5-5 13 ASSYTRGLNNEQF
TRBJ1-1 TRBV4-3 12 ASSQGPARTEAF
TRBJ2-5 TRBV2 11 ASSEDRQETQY
TRBJ2-3 TRBV20-1 12 SASAGEATDTQY
TRBJ2-1 TRBV6-2/TRBV6-3 10 ASSYSGGEQF
TRBJ1-2 TRBV6-5 13 ASSYSTVANYGYT
TRBJ1-5 TRBV7-2 13 ASSLEQTTEQPQH
TRBJ1-1 TRBV18 12 ASSPPSAGVEAF
TRBJ2-5 TRBV18 13 ASSPRQGSQETQY
TRBJ1-1 TRBV19 14 ASTLSPGTPNTEAF
TRBJ1-3 TRBV2 15 ASSLIRQGAAGNTIY
TRBJ2-4 TRBV10-1 13 ASSEGGPAGNIQY
TRBJ2-7 TRBV7-2 14 ASSLDPQVTGREQY
TRBJ2-3 TRBV23-1 16 ASRGGTGGDRVSDTQY
TRBJ1-2 TRBV5-1 13 ASSLGQTSNYGYT
TRBJ1-2 TRBV28 12 ASSRGGANYGYT
TRBJ1-6 TRBV2 12 ADSNRGGRSPLH
TRBJ1-2 TRBV24-1 11 ATSDSGSYGYT
TRBJ1-1 TRBV19 12 ASRRELMDTEAF
TRBJ1-1 TRBV18 14 ASSVSFGLGNTEAF
TRBJ2-2 TRBV24-1 19 ATSDFAQGRELAVNTGELF
TRBJ2-2 TRBV18 14 ASSPLRVSDTGELF
TRBJ1-2 TRBV28 11 ASSSFPGVGYT
TRBJ2-7 TRBV9 11 ASSPKGGVEQY